This TCR beta chain was documented in a study of T cells in Graves' hyperthyroidism and ophthalmopathy. Overall study context: Initial diagnosis, before any treatment, was when peripheral blood was collected.

Study-wide points: In blood, most of the thyroid clonotypes expanded above 0.001 were also present.

Orbital computed tomography and thyroid ultrasound, together with serum TRAb and thyroxine and clinical symptoms, were used for diagnoses. Isolation of PBMCs was performed on 8.5 to 10 ml fresh peripheral blood. The V gene's germline CDR1 is SNHLY and CDR2 FYNNEI. The CDR3 runs 14 residues. V lost 7 bases and J 1 base, leaving 11 bases between the germline ends. Of note for this clonotype: Its antigen is currently unknown.

Amplified TCR beta CDR3 regions came from RNA transcripts. Initially, a first-round RT-PCR of the TCR CDR3 employed the HTBI primer set. MiXCR was run by TCRdb on the multiplex PCR reads, yielding one entry per CDR3 protein. The sample lists about 600,000 distinct CDR3 sequences; about a sixth were seen once. Sequencing was carried out using blood. This sequence was found in a woman in her 40s with Graves' ophthalmopathy. The chain recombines TRBV2 with TRBJ1-5, with D possibly matching TRBD1 (5 bases). The CDR3, as DNA: TGTGCCAGCACCAAGACAGTGAGCAATCAGCCCCAGCATTTT. Its protein product is CASTKTVSNQPQHF.